The 14 T cell receptor beta chains listed next were all sequenced from one sample in a study of human T cells and chemical hapten exposure. Time point in this sample: patch test 1, 2 weeks after DPC sensitization. Documented treatment: therapeutic diphenylcyclopropenone sensitization with weekly scalp DPC. A single record per CDR3 protein comes from TCRdb applying MiXCR to the RACE reads. The sample contains roughly 98,000 distinct CDR3 sequences, around 12% of which appear only once. The sample in question was whole blood, obtained in connection with sensitization to the hapten diphenylcyclopropenone (DPC). Receptors were obtained from a woman between 40 and 55 years old with alopecia areata. Some clones in this sample may be carry-over from other donors' samples.

In its sample, this clonotype was seen a few times. This chain uses TRBV7-9 with TRBJ2-2; TRBD1 aligns across 9 bases. Germline CDR1 and CDR2: SEHNR and FQNEAQ (reference sequence). This CDR3 has 15 residues. Trimming at V came to 4 bases and at J to 4 bases, leaving 4 bases not matched to a gene. This CDR3 is CASSSTGGRTGELFF. The CDR3 bases are TGTGCCAGCAGCTCGACAGGGGGTCGCACCGGGGAGCTGTTTTTT.

A few counts support this clonotype. CDR3 DNA sequence: TGTGCCAGCAGCTTAGCTTCAGCGAACACTGAAGCTTTCTTT. It codes for CASSLASANTEAFF. The V call is TRBV7-3, the J call TRBJ1-1, with no clear D. Trimming took 2 bases from V and 1 from J, leaving 8 bases between them. The germline gives CDR1 SGHTA, CDR2 FQGTGA. This CDR3 comprises 14 residues.

V and J are TRBV20-1 and TRBJ2-3; TRBD2 is a possible D gene (5 bases). This CDR3 has 15 amino acids. The V gene's germline CDR1 is DFQATT and CDR2 SNEGSKA (reference sequence). With 5 bases removed from V and 1 base from J, the gap between germline ends came to 16 bases. This CDR3 is CSAGRAEVGTDTQYF. CDR3 coding DNA: TGCAGTGCTGGGAGAGCGGAAGTGGGCACAGATACGCAGTATTTT.

The rearrangement joins TRBV29-1 to TRBJ2-1; D gene uncertain. CDR1 and CDR2 (germline): SQVTM, ANQGSEA. Trimming took off 5 bases at V and 1 base at J, with 9 bases between the two ends. The CDR3 is made up of 13 amino acids. In nucleotides, the CDR3 is TGCAGCGTTTCCCCGATTTCCTACAATGAGCAGTTCTTC. The encoded protein is CSVSPISYNEQFF.

This chain connects TRBV20-1 to TRBJ2-1, with TRBD2 matching over 9 bases. The CDR3 loop spans 15 amino acids. CDR1 and CDR2 from the germline V gene are DFQATT and SNEGSKA (reference sequence). The junction had 3 bases not matched to a gene; V was cut back by 1 base and J by 2 bases. CDR3 amino acids: CSARGLADTYNEQFF. CDR3 coding DNA: TGCAGTGCTAGAGGACTAGCGGACACCTACAATGAGCAGTTCTTC.

This clonotype was recorded a few times. This chain links TRBV28 with TRBJ1-2, with D possibly matching TRBD1 (5 bases). The CDR3 length is 16 residues. Per the germline V gene, CDR1 is MDHEN and CDR2 is SYDVKM. The V end lost 4 bases, the J end lost 7 bases, and 22 bases lay between the germline ends. The CDR3 loop is CASSSTAPGPIFGYTF. In nucleotides, the CDR3 is TGTGCCAGCAGTTCCACCGCCCCAGGGCCCATTTTTGGCTACACCTTC.

This clonotype was seen a few times. The rearrangement uses TRBV7-9 and TRBJ2-1; 9 bases are shared with TRBD2. The J segment lost 7 bases and the V segment lost 5 bases, leaving 9 bases of the junction unmatched. This CDR3 is 15 amino acids long. Per the germline V gene, CDR1 is SEHNR and CDR2 is FQNEAQ (reference sequence). The CDR3 nucleotides read TGTGCCAGCAGCCCAGCGGGGGGCCGTGAAAATGAGCAGTTCTTC. Its protein is CASSPAGGRENEQFF.

The table lists this clonotype with a few counts. The CDR3 DNA reads TGTGCCTGGAAGAGTTTGGGAGGCTACACCTTC. Amino acids: CAWKSLGGYTF. This chain links TRBV30 with TRBJ1-2; no clear D gene. Germline lookup yields CDR1 GTSNPN and CDR2 SVGIG (reference sequence). The V and J ends lost 4 bases and 8 bases respectively, with 11 bases between them. The CDR3 covers 11 residues. The full variable domain, with the rest looked up from reference TRBV30 and TRBJ1-2, is SQTIHQWPATLVQPVGSPLSLECTVEGTSNPNLYWYRQAAGRGLQLLFYSVGIGQISSEVPQNLSASRPQDRQFILSSKKLLLSDSGFYLCAWKSLGGYTFGSGTRLTVV.

The table lists this clonotype with a few counts. The chain combines TRBV18 with TRBJ2-3; 10 bases are a match to TRBD2. The V gene's germline CDR1 is KGHSH and CDR2 LQKENI. This CDR3 comprises 17 residues. V lost 0 bases, J lost 6 bases, and 9 bases stayed unmatched. The CDR3 sequence is CASSPPVSSGGADTQYF. CDR3 coding DNA: TGTGCCAGCTCACCACCGGTGTCTAGCGGGGGAGCCGATACGCAGTATTTT.

This clonotype was seen at least ten times. V usage is TRBV7-9 and J usage is TRBJ1-6; a possible D gene is TRBD1 (5 bases). Trimming left V 5 bases short and J 10 bases short, with 15 bases between. The CDR3 has 14 residues. Per the germline V gene, CDR1 is SEHNR and CDR2 is FQNEAQ (reference sequence). CDR3 DNA sequence: TGTGCCAGCAGCGTCGGGGCAGGGAGGTCACCCCTCCACTTT. Protein product: CASSVGAGRSPLHF. Together with reference TRBV7-9 and TRBJ1-6, the CDR3 gives the full variable domain: DTGVSQNPRHKITKRGQNVTFRCDPISEHNRLYWYRQTLGQGPEFLTYFQNEAQLEKSRLLSDRFSAERPKGSFSTLEIQRTEQGDSAMYLCASSVGAGRSPLHFGNGTRLTVT.

The rearrangement links TRBV12-3 or TRBV12-4 to TRBJ2-5; D not certain. V lost 6 bases and J 5 bases, leaving 16 bases between the germline ends. This CDR3 contains 14 residues. CDR3 bases: TGTGCCAGCAGCACCGGGCCTGAAGGGGAGACCCAGTACTTC. It yields the protein CASSTGPEGETQYF.

This clonotype appeared many times. The chain uses TRBV4-3 and TRBJ2-1; 9 bases fit TRBD2. The CDR3 has 15 amino acids. V shed 0 bases and J 7 bases; nucleotides not matched to a gene: 4. Germline V lookup: CDR1 LGHNA, CDR2 YSLEER. As DNA, the CDR3 is TGCGCCAGCAGCCAAGATCATAGCGGGAGTAATGAGCAGTTCTTC. Translation: CASSQDHSGSNEQFF.

This clonotype came up a few times. V and J are TRBV10-3 and TRBJ2-7, with a weak D call TRBD1 (5 bases). CDR3 length: 12 amino acids. CDR1 ENHRY and CDR2 SYGVKD come from the germline V gene. Trimming shortened V by 3 bases and J by 6 bases, and 9 bases separated the two germline ends. This chain's CDR3 is CAISEVRAEQYF. The CDR3 DNA follows: TGTGCCATCAGTGAAGTCAGGGCCGAGCAGTACTTC.

This clonotype was detected a few times. V gene TRBV7-3 combines with J gene TRBJ2-3; TRBD2 might be the D (6 bases). Per the germline V gene, CDR1 is SGHTA and CDR2 is FQGTGA. The CDR3 has 14 residues. V was pared by 0 bases and J by 5 bases, with 9 bases between. CDR3 nucleotide sequence: TGTGCCAGCAGCTTAACGCGGGATGAAGATACGCAGTATTTT. Its protein is CASSLTRDEDTQYF. Full variable domain (outside the CDR3, taken from reference TRBV7-3 and TRBJ2-3): GAGVSQTPSNKVTEKGKYVELRCDPISGHTALYWYRQSLGQGPEFLIYFQGTGAADDSGLPNDRFFAVRPEGSVSTLKIQRTERGDSAVYLCASSLTRDEDTQYFGPGTRLTVL.